One T cell receptor (beta chain) is described in this entry. Its cognate antigen is unknown. The data derive from a study of cytomegalovirus exposure and HLA in healthy donors. Study-level results: The CMV antigen specificity of a few CMV-associated chains was confirmed through in vitro analysis. When analyzed later, a missense DCLRE1C variant was found to be linked to TCR beta V- and J-gene trimming. There were under 200 TCR beta chains listed as cytomegalovirus-associated. Information on immune exposure was restricted to one variable (CMV serostatus).

PCR amplification relied on 60 Vbeta primers (plus 13 Jbeta primers). Sequenced by immunoSEQ multiplex PCR; TCRdb stores in-frame clones only, minus some. Across approximately 110,000 clones, the top ten clones capture 0.45% to 0.6% of the sample. V dropped 6 bases and J dropped 8; count of bases not matched to a gene: 17. The CDR3 is 16 residues long. Germline lookup yields CDR1 MNHEY and CDR2 SMNVEV (reference sequence). The chain combines TRBV27 with TRBJ1-2, with 8 bases aligning to TRBD1. Sequenced material: PBMCs. The origin of this receptor is a man over 45 in good health and CMV-seronegative. CDR3 bases: TGTGCCAGCAGAACATCAGGGGGCGTCGCTTCTCGGGGCTACACCTTC. It specifies CASRTSGGVASRGYTF.